A single sample is the source of the 21 T cell receptor beta chains below, sequenced in a study of cytomegalovirus exposure and HLA in healthy donors listed by TCRdb under 2017. The method behind the library was the immunoSEQ multiplex PCR assay. The multiplex PCR relied on a mix of 60 forward primers for TCR Vbeta segments and 13 reverse primers for TCR Jbeta segments. TCRdb took this table from immuneACCESS and kept in-frame rearrangements with V and J called. Such tables lack part of the clones; where checked against another copy, unresolved V genes explain under half of the gap, and the rest is unexplained. The sample contains roughly 200,000 clones, about 80% of them found a single time. Roughly 3.6% of the sample rests with the top ten. The specimen was PBMCs. Source of these receptors: a woman in her sixties or seventies in good health and CMV-seropositive.

The chain couples TRBV2 to TRBJ1-1; D gene ambiguous. The V end was cut by 3 bases, the J end by 0 bases, with 8 bases between. Looked up from germline, CDR1 is SNHLY and CDR2 is FYNNEI. CDR3 length equals 14 residues. The CDR3 nucleotides read TGTGCCAGCAGTGATGGGCAGCTGAACACTGAAGCTTTCTTT. Amino acid sequence: CASSDGQLNTEAFF.

This clone has just a few counts. Other DNA sequences from this sample encode an identical CDR3 as well. The chain uses TRBV5-1 and TRBJ1-1; maybe TRBD1 (6 bases). CDR1 SGHRS and CDR2 YFSETQ come from the germline V gene. V shed 0 bases and J shed 0 bases, with 6 bases lying between them. The CDR3 is 14 residues long. The CDR3 DNA follows: TGCGCCAGCAGCTTGGACAGGGTGAACACTGAAGCTTTCTTT. Its protein product is CASSLDRVNTEAFF.

The chain links TRBV6-1 to TRBJ2-7; D might be TRBD2 (6 bases). Germline-derived CDR1 and CDR2 are MNHNS and SASEGT. Trimming pared 5 bases from V and 7 bases from J, leaving 12 bases between. CDR3 length: 12 amino acids. CDR3 nucleotides: TGTGCCAGCAGTCGTTTGGCGGGGGAGCAGTACTTC. The encoded protein is CASSRLAGEQYF.

The chain uses TRBV4-1 and TRBJ2-7, with TRBD1 matching 7 bases. V lost 1 base and J lost 2; bases outside the gene matches: 14. The CDR3 runs 18 residues. Germline values: CDR1 MGHRA, CDR2 YSYEKL. The CDR3 DNA is TGCGCCAGCAGCCAAGTAGTTCACAGGGGAGTTCCTACCTACGAGCAGTACTTC. It encodes CASSQVVHRGVPTYEQYF.

The chain is built from TRBV28 and TRBJ1-1; 7 nucleotides line up with TRBD1. V trimming: 6 bases; J trimming: 13 bases; junction bases outside the gene matches: 11. The CDR3 sequence is 12 residues long. Per germline, CDR1 MDHEN and CDR2 SYDVKM. The CDR3 spells CASSQGQARGFF. The CDR3 region has the DNA TGTGCCAGCAGCCAAGGACAGGCCCGAGGTTTCTTT.

The chain recombines TRBV7-2 with TRBJ2-5; D remains unclear. The V end lost 3 bases, the J end lost 2 bases, and 7 bases lay between the germline ends. CDR3 length: 13 amino acids. Germline V CDR1 and CDR2: SGHTA, FQGNSA. CDR3 protein: CASSFNGQETQYF. The CDR3 coding sequence is TGTGCCAGCAGCTTTAACGGTCAAGAGACCCAGTACTTC. Looking up the rest from reference TRBV7-2 and TRBJ2-5 gives the full variable domain: GAGVSQSPSNKVTEKGKDVELRCDPISGHTALYWYRQSLGQGLEFLIYFQGNSAPDKSGLPSDRFSAERTGGSVSTLTIQRTQQEDSAVYLCASSFNGQETQYFGPGTRLLVL.

The chain joins TRBV11-2 to TRBJ1-6; the D is unclear. This CDR3 region has 13 residues. Between the trimmed V and J ends, which lost 0 bases and 9 bases, there was a span of 6 bases. Germline CDR1 reads SGHAT; CDR2 reads FQNNGV. The CDR3 DNA reads as TGTGCCAGCAGCTTAGATGTCGTTTCACCCCTCCACTTT. Protein: CASSLDVVSPLHF.

This chain links TRBV7-2 with TRBJ2-3; possibly TRBD2 for D (6 bases). The CDR3 length is 13 residues. With 5 bases removed from V and 2 bases from J, the gap between germline ends came to 8 bases. Per the germline V gene, CDR1 is SGHTA and CDR2 is FQGNSA. The CDR3 nucleotides are TGTGCCAGCAGCCGACTAGTCACAGATACGCAGTATTTT. This codes for CASSRLVTDTQYF.

This clone has just a few counts. The chain carries TRBV28 and TRBJ2-7, with 7 positions matching TRBD1. V lost 7 bases and J lost 4; bases outside the gene matches: 7. This CDR3 region has 13 residues. CDR1 is MDHEN and CDR2 is SYDVKM in the germline V gene. CDR3 DNA sequence: TGTGCCAGCATGAAGGGGGCGAGTTACGAGCAGTACTTC. Protein product: CASMKGASYEQYF.

The chain joins TRBV30 to TRBJ1-4, with TRBD1 identical over 9 bases. This CDR3 is 14 amino acids long. CDR1 and CDR2 (germline): GTSNPN, SVGIG (reference sequence). The V gene end was trimmed by 1 base and the J gene end by 5 bases; junction bases not matched to a gene: 2. The DNA of the CDR3 is TGTGCCTGGAGTGCGGGACAGGGAAATGAAAAACTGTTTTTT. Translation: CAWSAGQGNEKLFF.

The chain couples TRBV9 to TRBJ2-7, with 8 positions matching TRBD1. CDR3 size: 15 residues. The V and J ends lost 4 bases and 5 bases, in that order; junction bases with no gene match: 11. CDR1 and CDR2 from the germline V gene are SGDLS and YYNGEE. The CDR3 reads CASSPRQGLEDEQYF. CDR3 nucleotide sequence: TGTGCCAGCAGCCCACGACAGGGGCTAGAGGACGAGCAGTACTTC.

V gene TRBV5-6 combines with J gene TRBJ1-4; D not certain. Germline V CDR1 and CDR2: SGHDT, YYEEEE. The CDR3 has 15 amino acids. Trimming removed 4 bases at V and 5 bases at J, with 15 bases between. This chain's CDR3 is CASSPRRVPNEKLFF. CDR3 nucleotide sequence: TGTGCCAGCAGCCCCCGTCGTGTCCCCAATGAAAAACTGTTTTTT. Based on the CDR3 plus reference TRBV5-6 and TRBJ1-4, the full variable domain is DAGVTQSPTHLIKTRGQQVTLRCSPKSGHDTVSWYQQALGQGPQFIFQYYEEEERQRGNFPDRFSGHQFPNYSSELNVNALLLGDSALYLCASSPRRVPNEKLFFGSGTQLSVL.

This sequence joins TRBV19 and TRBJ2-5, with 7 bases identical to TRBD1. Germline V gene lookup returns CDR1 LNHDA and CDR2 SQIVND (reference sequence). The CDR3 loop spans 12 amino acids. J gave up 11 bases and V 5 bases, and 8 bases lay outside the gene matches. CDR3 protein: CASSGQVGEQYF. As DNA, the CDR3 is TGTGCCAGTAGTGGACAGGTTGGGGAGCAGTACTTC.

This clone was seen a handful of times. V usage is TRBV5-1 and J usage is TRBJ1-1, with a tentative D call TRBD1 (5 bases). Germline V gene lookup returns CDR1 SGHRS and CDR2 YFSETQ. This CDR3 is 14 amino acids long. With 0 bases removed from V and 2 bases from J, the gap between germline ends came to 8 bases. CDR3 sequence reads: CASSLVWGNTEAFF. The CDR3 DNA sequence: TGCGCCAGCAGCTTGGTTTGGGGCAACACTGAAGCTTTCTTT. The full variable domain, rest sourced from reference TRBV5-1 and TRBJ1-1, is KAGVTQTPRYLIKTRGQQVTLSCSPISGHRSVSWYQQTPGQGLQFLFEYFSETQRNKGNFPGRFSGRQFSNSRSEMNVSTLELGDSALYLCASSLVWGNTEAFFGQGTRLTVV.

The chain carries TRBV5-1 and TRBJ2-3, with D perhaps TRBD1 (6 bases). CDR1 SGHRS and CDR2 YFSETQ come from the germline V gene. The CDR3 loop spans 15 amino acids. V lost 1 base and J 3 bases, leaving 12 bases between the germline ends. CDR3 bases: TGCGCCAGCAGCTTGTCGGACAGAGATACAGATACGCAGTATTTT. Translating it yields CASSLSDRDTDTQYF.

The table lists this clone with a count of one. V usage is TRBV6-4 and J usage is TRBJ2-3; 8 positions match TRBD2. CDR1 is MRHNA and CDR2 is SNTAGT in the germline V gene. This CDR3 comprises 15 residues. V lost 3 bases and J lost 2; bases outside the gene matches: 4. The CDR3 sequence: CASSEASGYTDTQYF. CDR3 bases: TGTGCCAGCAGTGAAGCTAGCGGGTACACAGATACGCAGTATTTT.

The rearrangement joins TRBV5-1 to TRBJ2-6; TRBD1 matches 12 bases. The CDR3 has 18 amino acids. Germline V gene data show CDR1 as SGHRS and CDR2 as YFSETQ. The junction had 7 bases not matched to a gene; V was cut back by 4 bases and J by 2 bases. CDR3 DNA sequence: TGCGCCAGCAGCCCTGCGGGACAGGGGGCTGCTGGGGCCAACGTCCTGACTTTC. This gives the protein CASSPAGQGAAGANVLTF.

The table lists this clone with a few counts. The identical CDR3 is also encoded by other nucleotide sequences in the sample. This rearrangement joins TRBV5-1 to TRBJ2-5; 8 bases are a match to TRBD2. The V gene end was trimmed by 2 bases and the J gene end by 2 bases; junction bases not matched to a gene: 5. Germline V CDR1 and CDR2: SGHRS, YFSETQ. The CDR3 sequence is 15 residues long. This CDR3 reads CASSLQRGPQETQYF. The CDR3 DNA reads TGCGCCAGCAGCTTACAGCGGGGGCCACAAGAGACCCAGTACTTC.

This clone has only one observation. This chain uses TRBV27 with TRBJ2-1, with TRBD2 matching over 8 bases. CDR3 length: 14 residues. CDR1 and CDR2 (germline): MNHEY, SMNVEV (reference sequence). J lost 3 bases, V lost 5 bases, and 3 bases had no gene match. Here the CDR3 reads CASSPGTSYNEQFF. The CDR3 DNA reads as TGTGCCAGCAGTCCAGGGACTAGCTACAATGAGCAGTTCTTC.

The rearrangement links TRBV5-1 to TRBJ1-2, with D maybe TRBD1 (5 bases). Germline-derived CDR1 and CDR2 are SGHRS and YFSETQ. The ends were cut back, 1 base at V and 6 bases at J, with 19 bases in the middle. The CDR3 contains 16 residues. In nucleotides, the CDR3 is TGCGCCAGCAGCTTGAGGCCTGGAGGGGAGGAAGATGGCTACACCTTC. It translates to CASSLRPGGEEDGYTF.

The chain uses TRBV19 and TRBJ1-4; a weak D match, TRBD1 (6 bases). Germline assignment: CDR1 LNHDA and CDR2 SQIVND (reference sequence). The CDR3 spans 14 residues. The V gene lost 11 bases and the J gene lost 7 bases, with 20 bases spanning the gap. CDR3 sequence (DNA): TGTGCCTCCTTGGGGGCAGGGTTGGGTGAAAAACTGTTTTTT. It yields the protein CASLGAGLGEKLFF.